This entry is about one T cell receptor (beta chain). No antigen is known for it. It has no much larger one-base neighbor in the sample; base qualities were not kept. The data were taken from a study of control samples from healthy donors and cancer patients (dated by TCRdb to 2020 to 2021). V lost 1 base and J lost 2 bases; the stretch between them is 9 bases long. CDR1 and CDR2 were assigned from the germline V gene (reference sequence) as LGHDT and YNNKEL. From its cysteine to its phenylalanine, the CDR3 spans 15 amino acids. Here the CDR3 DNA is all that survives: 45 bases in frame from base 1. The library was obtained by the immunoSEQ multiplex PCR assay. TCRdb's version of the immuneACCESS table is confined to in-frame rearrangements and falls short of the full clone set. An unresolved V gene accounts for under half of the shortfall where checked; the remainder is of unknown origin. This sample has roughly 170,000 clones in its table, and around 95% of those were observed once. Over 4% of the sample is in the top ten clones.

The V gene is TRBV3-1 (or the pseudogene TRBV3-2) and the J gene is TRBJ1-5, with TRBD1 as a weak D call on 5 bases. This TCR came from a woman between 55 and 75 years old in good health. Sequencing was carried out using blood. The CDR3 protein sequence reads: CASSQGGGGNQPQHF. The sequenced DNA is TGTGCCAGCAGCCAAGGGGGCGGTGGCAATCAGCCCCAGCATTTT.